Listed below are T cell receptor beta chains from one sample, sequenced in a study of T cell responses to AZD1222 COVID-19 vaccine. Sequenced by immunoSEQ multiplex PCR; TCRdb stores in-frame clones only, minus some. This table holds some 80,000 clones, 90% found once. The sequences come from peripheral blood, collected on day 0 of AZD1222 vaccination. The receptor set was obtained from an adult in good health. Both conserved end residues are part of each CDR3. Each record gives: V gene, J gene, D gene, clone size, CDR3 DNA, CDR3 protein. A D gene is named only where the DNA matches it firmly. Clone size is stated in some rows and not others, as once, few, many or a class when expanded.

TRBV6-5	TRBJ1-3	TRBD1	-	TGTGCCAGCAGGGAGACAGGGGTCGGAAACACCATATATTTT	CASRETGVGNTIYF
TRBV6-5	TRBJ1-3	-	-	TGTGCCAGCGACGGGACTAGCTCTGGAAACACCATATATTTT	CASDGTSSGNTIYF
TRBV7-9	TRBJ2-3	-	-	TGTGCCAGCAGCTTGATCCTTAATACGCAGTATTTT	CASSLILNTQYF
TRBV9	TRBJ1-2	-	once	TGTGCCAGCAGCGTCGACAGCTACTATGGCTACACCTTC	CASSVDSYYGYTF
TRBV10-1	TRBJ2-7	TRBD1	once	TGCGCCAGCAGTGCCGGGACAGGGGGTCCCTACGAGCAGTACTTC	CASSAGTGGPYEQYF
TRBV2	TRBJ2-3	-	once	TGTGCCAGCAGCTACGACAGCCCTACGCAGTATTTT	CASSYDSPTQYF
TRBV2	TRBJ1-1	-	-	TGTGCCAGCAGGGGACGGGGGGCGACTGAAGCTTTCTTT	CASRGRGATEAFF
TRBV5-6	TRBJ2-3	TRBD2	-	TGTGCCAGCAGCTCCTGGGGACTAGCGGGGGTCCGAGATACGCAGTATTTT	CASSSWGLAGVRDTQYF
TRBV3-1/TRBV3-2	TRBJ1-2	-	few	TGTGCCAGCAGCCAAGATCGGGAAAACTATGGCTACACCTTC	CASSQDRENYGYTF
TRBV27	TRBJ1-5	-	-	TGTGCCAGCAGCTTAAACCTTAGAATCAATCAGCCCCAGCATTTT	CASSLNLRINQPQHF
TRBV28	TRBJ2-1	-	-	TGTGCCAGCAGAGCGGACTATCTTTCCTACAATGAGCAGTTCTTC	CASRADYLSYNEQFF
TRBV7-3	TRBJ2-3	-	-	TGTGCCAGCAGCTCCTCGATCACAGATACGCAGTATTTT	CASSSSITDTQYF
TRBV21-1	TRBJ2-1	-	-	TGTGCCAGCAGGCCCGGGGAAAACAATGAGCAGTTCTTC	CASRPGENNEQFF
TRBV27	TRBJ1-3	-	-	TGTGCCAGCAGTTCCGGGGTAGGGAGGGGAAACACCATATATTTT	CASSSGVGRGNTIYF
TRBV5-1	TRBJ1-6	TRBD1	-	TGCGCCAGCAGCTTCGGGACAGACAATTCACCCCTCCACTTT	CASSFGTDNSPLHF
TRBV6-5	TRBJ2-7	-	-	TGTGCCAGCAGACTACTACAGGGTCGCGAGCAGTACTTC	CASRLLQGREQYF
TRBV20-1	TRBJ1-5	-	-	TGCAGTGCTAGTCCCCTCCGAGGCAATCAGCCCCAGCATTTT	CSASPLRGNQPQHF
TRBV7-2	TRBJ2-7	TRBD1	-	TGTGCCAGCAGTCCGGACAGGGGGGGGTCCTACGAGCAGTACTTC	CASSPDRGGSYEQYF
TRBV5-1	TRBJ2-3	-	few	TGCGCCAGCAGCTTGGGGGACCTAAGCACAGATACGCAGTATTTT	CASSLGDLSTDTQYF
TRBV7-2	TRBJ2-2	TRBD1	once	TGTGCCAGCAGCGGCGACAGGGGTGGGACCGGGGAGCTGTTTTTT	CASSGDRGGTGELFF
TRBV27	TRBJ1-2	-	-	TGTGCCAGCAGTACCACCGACAGTGCCTATGGCTACACCTTC	CASSTTDSAYGYTF
TRBV18	TRBJ1-6	-	-	TGTGCCAGCTCACCCCCCGCAGGGTTGGGTTCACCCCTCCACTTT	CASSPPAGLGSPLHF
TRBV18	TRBJ2-1	-	-	TGTGCCAGCTCACCCGACAGGGACTACTACAATGAGCAGTTCTTC	CASSPDRDYYNEQFF
TRBV9	TRBJ1-1	-	few	TGTGCCAGCAGTGCTCGGGACTCTCCTGAAGCTTTCTTT	CASSARDSPEAFF
TRBV5-4	TRBJ1-1	-	-	TGTGCCAGCAGCTTCTCAATTTTGAACACTGAAGCTTTCTTT	CASSFSILNTEAFF
TRBV18	TRBJ1-4	-	-	TGTGCCAGCTCAAATAATCAGGGGAAAACTAATGAAAAACTGTTTTTT	CASSNNQGKTNEKLFF
TRBV11-3	TRBJ2-3	TRBD1	once	TGTGCCAGCAGCTTAAGTCCAGGACAGGGCCGGCATACGCAGTATTTT	CASSLSPGQGRHTQYF
TRBV9	TRBJ2-2	TRBD1	-	TGTGCCAGCAGCGTAAGGACAGGGGGTCCCGGGGAGCTGTTTTTT	CASSVRTGGPGELFF
TRBV2	TRBJ1-3	-	-	TGTGCCAGCAGTGTGGAGGGGGAACCTGGAAACACCATATATTTT	CASSVEGEPGNTIYF
TRBV5-5	TRBJ1-6	-	-	TGTGCCAGCAGCTCACAGGTTTCCCTCCACTTT	CASSSQVSLHF
TRBV19	TRBJ2-2	-	-	TGTGCCAGTACCACCTCTGGCAGGGTAACCGGGGAGCTGTTTTTT	CASTTSGRVTGELFF
TRBV28	TRBJ1-4	TRBD1	-	TGTGCCAGCAGTATAAGGACAGGGTTTGGCGAAAAACTGTTTTTT	CASSIRTGFGEKLFF
TRBV6-1	TRBJ1-3	-	-	TGTGCCAGCAGTGAGAGAATTACTGGAAACACCATATATTTT	CASSERITGNTIYF
TRBV18	TRBJ2-3	TRBD1	-	TGTGCCAGCTCACCACTAGGACAGGGGGCCCCTAGCGCAGATACGCAGTATTTT	CASSPLGQGAPSADTQYF
TRBV5-1	TRBJ2-1	-	-	TGCGCCAGCAGCTCCCTAGGGAATGAGCAGTTCTTC	CASSSLGNEQFF
TRBV5-6	TRBJ1-5	-	-	TGTGCCAGCAGCCTTTCTGGCAATCAGCCCCAGCATTTT	CASSLSGNQPQHF
TRBV3-1/TRBV3-2	TRBJ1-3	-	-	TGTGCCAGCAGCCAAGTGGTCCTTGGAAACACCATATATTTT	CASSQVVLGNTIYF
TRBV28	TRBJ1-5	TRBD1	-	TGTGCCAGCAGTCAACAGGGGGTTCAGCCCCAGCATTTT	CASSQQGVQPQHF
TRBV12-3/TRBV12-4	TRBJ2-5	-	-	TGTGCCAGCGCTGGCGGCCTCCAAGAGACCCAGTACTTC	CASAGGLQETQYF
TRBV18	TRBJ2-7	-	-	TGTGCCAGCTCCCCTAGGGGACTTACCTACGAGCAGTACTTC	CASSPRGLTYEQYF
TRBV5-4	TRBJ2-1	-	-	TGTGCCAGCAGCTTGGTTCGAGGGGGGCTCCCCTACAATGAGCAGTTCTTC	CASSLVRGGLPYNEQFF
TRBV7-8	TRBJ2-5	TRBD2	-	TGTGCCAGCAGCCCTCGACTAGCGGTCCAAGAGACCCAGTACTTC	CASSPRLAVQETQYF
TRBV28	TRBJ1-6	TRBD1	-	TGTGCCAGCAGGCCCTCTCGACAGGGCATATATAATTCACCCCTCCACTTT	CASRPSRQGIYNSPLHF
TRBV5-1	TRBJ1-6	-	few	TGCGCCAGCAGCTTACTCGGGTCGGAGAATTCACCCCTCCACTTT	CASSLLGSENSPLHF
TRBV28	TRBJ1-5	-	-	TGTGCCAGCAGTTTCCGGAGCGGCAATCAGCCCCAGCATTTT	CASSFRSGNQPQHF
TRBV28	TRBJ1-3	-	-	TGTGCCAGCAGCGAGGACAGCAACTCTGGAAACACCATATATTTT	CASSEDSNSGNTIYF
TRBV6-2/TRBV6-3	TRBJ2-2	-	-	TGTGCCAGCAGTTACTTACCAGATGTCACCGGGGAGCTGTTTTTT	CASSYLPDVTGELFF
TRBV7-2	TRBJ1-5	-	-	TGTGCCAGCAGCTCAGAGACGGGACTCCTCAATCAGCCCCAGCATTTT	CASSSETGLLNQPQHF
TRBV6-5	TRBJ1-1	-	-	TGTGCCAGCAGGGGGACAATGAACACTGAAGCTTTCTTT	CASRGTMNTEAFF
TRBV18	TRBJ2-3	-	-	TGTGCCAGCTCACCTCAATCGACCGGTTCAGATACGCAGTATTTT	CASSPQSTGSDTQYF
TRBV6-5	TRBJ2-3	-	-	TGTGCCAGCAGTTCCATACTCCTAAGTACAGATACGCAGTATTTT	CASSSILLSTDTQYF
TRBV2	TRBJ1-2	TRBD1	-	TGTGCCGGAGCCGGGACAGCGAACTATGGCTACACCTTC	CAGAGTANYGYTF
TRBV21-1	TRBJ1-1	-	-	TGTGCCAGCAGCAAAGAGTGTCGGTCCCAGGGGCCCTACACTGAAGCTTTCTTT	CASSKECRSQGPYTEAFF
TRBV6-1	TRBJ1-3	TRBD1	-	TGTGCCAGCAGTGGCCATCCGGGACAGGGTGTAATAGGAAACACCATATATTTT	CASSGHPGQGVIGNTIYF
TRBV10-3	TRBJ1-6	-	-	TGTGCCATCAGTGATTCCAGGGAAGGGACTCGGTCCCTCCACTTT	CAISDSREGTRSLHF
TRBV5-6	TRBJ2-3	-	-	TGTGCCAGCAGCTTGCTTCCATGGGACACAGATACGCAGTATTTT	CASSLLPWDTDTQYF
TRBV5-1	TRBJ1-1	-	-	TGCGCCAGCAGCTTGGCCGAGGGGGGCACTGAAGCTTTCTTT	CASSLAEGGTEAFF
TRBV30	TRBJ1-1	TRBD1	-	TGTGCCTGGGGCACAGGGGAGGACACTGAAGCTTTCTTT	CAWGTGEDTEAFF